The T cell receptor beta chain under discussion was sequenced for a study of OX40 agonist ivuxolimab in advanced cancers. Assay used: immunoSEQ multiplex PCR; TCRdb lists only in-frame clones, some missing. The top ten clones hold 0.5% of a sample with approximately 91,000 clones, 87% of them seen once. Whole-study results and caveats: Some of the lowest clonal expansion was seen in partial responders at 0.1-3.0 mg/kg. At 0.1 to 3.0 mg/kg and by week 6, CD4+ and CD8+ T cells in the blood had expanded clonally. Not determined was the antigen specificity of the expanded peripheral T cells.

This clone has only one observation. Its antigen is still unknown. After removal of 8 bases from V and 7 bases from J, the junction contained 13 bases not matched to a gene. Germline-derived CDR1 and CDR2 are SEHNR and FQNEAQ (reference sequence). The CDR3 length is 16 residues. This clonotype was sampled from an adult with an advanced solid tumor such as melanoma, head and neck, liver or kidney cancer. The material sequenced was CD4+ or CD8+ T cells sorted from blood, taken in a trial of the OX40 agonist ivuxolimab. The chain couples TRBV7-9 to TRBJ1-6, with 8 bases lining up with TRBD1. The CDR3 DNA is TGTGCCAGCCGCTACCAGGGGGCGGGTTGGAATTCACCCCTCCACTTT. Protein product: CASRYQGAGWNSPLHF.